This T cell receptor beta chain came from a study of T cells after yellow fever vaccination. Overall study findings and caveats: Across the CD4 and CD8 compartments, a small share of clonotypes was present in both.

Germline CDR1 SGHKS, CDR2 YYEKEE (reference sequence). The CDR3 runs to 15 residues. With 0 bases removed from V and 4 bases from J, the gap between germline ends came to 13 bases. TCRdb reanalysed the 5' RACE reads using MiXCR and keeps one entry per CDR3 protein. The data contain about 68,000 distinct CDR3 sequences, about 6% of them singletons. This clonotype was observed many times. As yet, its antigen is unknown. The sequencing here drew on CD8+ T cells sorted from PBMCs, taken more than 40 days after the first yellow fever vaccination. The sequence was obtained from a man aged 18 to 35 who received the YFV17D yellow fever vaccine. This chain connects TRBV5-5 to TRBJ1-1; the D is unclear. DNA for the CDR3: TGTGCCAGCAGCTTGGGAGTGTCACAGTTCACTGAAGCTTTCTTT. As protein: CASSLGVSQFTEAFF.